Below, 10 T cell receptor beta chains from the same sample are listed, as sequenced in a study of control samples from healthy donors and cancer patients (dated by TCRdb to about 2020). Libraries were prepared through the immunoSEQ multiplex PCR assay. TCRdb took over this immuneACCESS table, retaining in-frame rearrangements with V and J assigned. Such tables are incomplete; in checked studies, under half of the missing clones stem from an unresolved V gene, and the remainder is unexplained. This sample lists some 90,000 clones; approximately 90% were detected once. Roughly 0.9% of the sample is in the top ten clones. Material: blood. The receptors were sampled from a woman aged 25 to 39 in good health.

In DNA form, the CDR3 reads TGTGCCAGCAGCTTGCAGGGAGGGGCCTACGAGCAGTACTTC. Translating it yields CASSLQGGAYEQYF. This chain uses TRBV5-5 with TRBJ2-7; 7 bases match TRBD2. The junction had 3 bases not matched to a gene; V was cut back by 1 base and J by 2 bases. In germline, CDR1 is SGHKS, CDR2 YYEKEE (reference sequence). This CDR3 is built from 14 residues.

This chain uses TRBV7-9 with TRBJ1-3; a possible D gene is TRBD1 (5 bases). Germline V lookup: CDR1 SEHNR, CDR2 FQNEAQ (reference sequence). The CDR3 is 14 amino acids. The V gene lost 4 bases and the J gene lost 8 bases, with 15 bases spanning the gap. The CDR3 loop is CASSSAGGVDTIYF. The CDR3 DNA is TGTGCCAGCAGCTCGGCGGGGGGTGTGGACACCATATATTTT. Full variable domain (missing parts from reference TRBV7-9 and TRBJ1-3): DTGVSQNPRHKITKRGQNVTFRCDPISEHNRLYWYRQTLGQGPEFLTYFQNEAQLEKSRLLSDRFSAERPKGSFSTLEIQRTEQGDSAMYLCASSSAGGVDTIYFGEGSWLTVV.

V gene TRBV9 combines with J gene TRBJ1-1; TRBD1 matches 10 bases. The V gene's germline CDR1 is SGDLS and CDR2 YYNGEE. The CDR3 covers 14 residues. V trimming: 4 bases; J trimming: 4 bases; junction bases outside the gene matches: 4. The CDR3 spells CASSSGQGGTEAFF. CDR3 DNA: TGTGCCAGCAGCAGTGGACAGGGGGGCACTGAAGCTTTCTTT.

This clone was seen a single time. The chain uses TRBV30 and TRBJ2-7, with D possibly matching TRBD1 (5 bases). This CDR3 is 14 amino acids long. Germline CDR1 and CDR2: GTSNPN and SVGIG (reference sequence). Trimming shortened V by 0 bases and J by 0 bases, and 9 bases separated the two germline ends. The CDR3 protein is CAWSVRQGSYEQYF. Here the CDR3 DNA reads TGTGCCTGGAGTGTACGTCAGGGCTCCTACGAGCAGTACTTC.

The chain has TRBV18 and TRBJ1-5; 7 bases line up with TRBD1. Germline CDR1 is KGHSH and CDR2 is LQKENI. J lost 4 bases, V lost 2 bases, and 5 bases had no gene match. CDR3 length: 15 residues. CDR3 sequence: CASSPSTGHNQPQHF. DNA of the CDR3: TGTGCCAGCTCACCATCGACAGGGCATAATCAGCCCCAGCATTTT.

This clone was recorded only once. The chain joins TRBV18 to TRBJ2-7, with D possibly TRBD1 on 6 matching bases. The CDR3 length is 16 residues. V lost 0 bases, J lost 7 bases, and 19 bases lay in between. Looked up from germline, CDR1 is KGHSH and CDR2 is LQKENI. In DNA, the CDR3 is TGTGCCAGCTCACCACCGCTCTCAAAAGGGGACACAGAGCAGTACTTC. This gives the protein CASSPPLSKGDTEQYF.

The V and J genes are TRBV5-1 and TRBJ2-7; 11 bases map to TRBD2. This CDR3 spans 16 amino acids. Looked up from germline, CDR1 is SGHRS and CDR2 is YFSETQ. Trimming took 0 bases from V and 5 from J; bases not matched to a gene: 7. The CDR3 reads CASSLERLAGRDEQYF. The CDR3 DNA sequence: TGCGCCAGCAGCTTGGAAAGACTAGCGGGAAGGGACGAGCAGTACTTC.

The CDR3 DNA reads as TGTGCCAGCAGTGTGGAAGGAAACACCATATATTTT. It is translated as CASSVEGNTIYF. The chain carries TRBV2 and TRBJ1-3; D remains ambiguous. Trimming removed 4 bases from V and 4 bases from J, with 5 bases in between. Germline V CDR1 and CDR2: SNHLY, FYNNEI. This CDR3 comprises 12 residues. The complete variable domain, with remaining parts taken from reference TRBV2 and TRBJ1-3, reads EPEVTQTPSHQVTQMGQEVILRCVPISNHLYFYWYRQILGQKVEFLVSFYNNEISEKSEIFDDQFSVERPDGSNFTLKIRSTKLEDSAMYFCASSVEGNTIYFGEGSWLTVV.

The chain joins TRBV11-2 to TRBJ1-3; tentative D call: TRBD1 (5 bases). Germline V gene lookup returns CDR1 SGHAT and CDR2 FQNNGV. This CDR3 comprises 15 residues. Trimming stripped 2 bases from V and 4 bases from J, with 12 bases between. The CDR3 DNA follows: TGTGCCAGCAGCTTAAGGCGGGGGACCGGAAACACCATATATTTT. Residues: CASSLRRGTGNTIYF. Supplemented by reference TRBV11-2 and TRBJ1-3, the full variable domain reads EAGVAQSPRYKIIEKRQSVAFWCNPISGHATLYWYQQILGQGPKLLIQFQNNGVVDDSQLPKDRFSAERLKGVDSTLKIQPAKLEDSAVYLCASSLRRGTGNTIYFGEGSWLTVV.

The V and J genes are TRBV19 and TRBJ2-5; D might be TRBD1 or TRBD2, each matching 5 bases. V was cut by 1 base and J by 1 base, with 13 bases left in between. The germline V gene has CDR1 LNHDA and CDR2 SQIVND (reference sequence). CDR3 size: 16 residues. CDR3 DNA sequence: TGTGCCAGTAGTATAGGCCCCGGGGCCCTCCAAGAGACCCAGTACTTC. It specifies CASSIGPGALQETQYF.